This T cell receptor (beta chain) originates from a study of T cells in Graves' hyperthyroidism and ophthalmopathy (dated by TCRdb to about 2019). Turning to the overall study: Peripheral blood samples were taken at initial diagnosis, before any treatment was given. TCR Vbeta CDR3 sequencing of approximately 140 peripheral blood samples (over 40 ophthalmopathy, about 75 hyperthyroidism and 17 progressor patients) is reported in the paper. Thyroid tissue and blood T-cell repertoires from six Graves' hyperthyroidism patients were also compared in the study. For training and testing, the 100 or so patients in the discovery cohort were randomly divided in a 7:3 ratio. An independent validation cohort of under 20 hyperthyroidism patients and about 16 patients who later progressed to ophthalmopathy tested prospective prediction of ophthalmopathy. Once sampling was done, hyperthyroidism patients were given methimazole at a starting dose of 30 mg daily, whereas ophthalmopathy patients were given high-dose intravenous methylprednisolone. To identify distinguishing TCR V-J signatures, a discovery cohort of some 100 patients was used, comprising some 45 with Graves' ophthalmopathy and some 57 with stable Graves' hyperthyroidism. The investigation overall reported the following: Most expanded thyroid clonotypes (frequency above 0.001) were also found in blood, which suggests that blood repertoires may mirror thyroid immune responses. In cross-validation, a model built on a 13 V-J signature told ophthalmopathy apart from stable hyperthyroidism with over 85% sensitivity and 81% to 82% specificity, and in testing the same model reached 80%/75%. No statistical method was used to fix the sample size in advance, and group allocation was not hidden from the investigators. In validation, progression to ophthalmopathy was predicted by the model with roughly 69% sensitivity and 72% to 85% specificity, a median of roughly 6 months before onset.

Cut back by 4 bases and 7 bases, the V and J ends lie 14 bases apart. Taken from the germline V gene, the CDR1 and CDR2 loops are MDHEN and SYDVKM. From its cysteine to its phenylalanine, the CDR3 spans 15 amino acids. Only the CDR3 part of the read is kept: 45 bases, read in frame from the first base. This clonotype was found many times. Its recognized antigen is unknown. No base quality information exists; no much larger clone differs at one position. Amplification of TCR beta CDR3 regions was carried out from RNA transcripts. The first round of RT-PCR for the TCR CDR3 was performed with the HTBI primer set and the Qiagen OneStep RT-PCR kit. Libraries were constructed in a second round of multiplex PCR, after which size selection and purification were carried out. Sequencing of the libraries was done on an Illumina HiSeq2000 using paired-end 100 bp reads. Per the source publication's procedure: Raw data were processed with SOAPnuke, discarding reads with adapters, uncalled bases, mean Phred below 15, or no exact constant-primer or identifier match. COPE v1.2.5 was used to merge high-quality paired reads, and clonotypes were defined as unique nucleotide sequences. MiTCR v1.1 was used to align the clonotypes against IMGT TRBV, TRBD and TRBJ reference segments. The analysis included only V-J combinations with a frequency above 0.0001, which together covered around 99% of the repertoires. A TCS score was defined as the ratio of F50 (clonal expansion) to E x V (chaos), with BLOSUM62-based TCRdist applied between CDR3 peptides within each V-J. Welch's t-statistics and random forest reduced 450 to 600 V-J features to some 14, which were used in a naive Bayes classifier (R e1071). The public reads were reanalyzed by TCRdb: fastp trimming at Q25, MiXCR alignment, in-frame beta chains only. CDR3 protein duplicates are merged, each entry listing the most common genes and DNA. The V and J calls, along with clone size, are taken from TCRdb and not from the paper's own processing. The sample profile shows 350,000 to 400,000 distinct CDR3 sequences; about 15% of them were found once. Of the sample, 32% falls within the top ten clones.

Graves' hyperthyroidism was defined as stable when no progression to ophthalmopathy occurred over 18 months of follow-up. Hyperthyroidism patients were newly diagnosed, with disease duration under 2 months, and aged 18 to 65 years. Exclusion was applied to patients with uncontrolled infections, other autoimmune diseases, pregnancy or lactation. Diagnoses were based on clinical symptoms, serum thyroxine and TRAb, thyroid ultrasound and orbital computed tomography. Ficoll-Paque density gradient centrifugation was used to isolate PBMCs from 10 ml of fresh peripheral blood. Total RNA was extracted with Trizol reagent, and quality was checked on an Agilent 2100 Bioanalyzer.

The sequenced sample consisted of blood. This TCR derives from a woman aged 25-40 years with Graves' hyperthyroidism. The sequence is built from TRBV28 and TRBJ1-6, with TRBD1 tentatively as D gene (6 bases match). CDR3 reads: CASSSYNRANSPLHF. The DNA sequence follows: TGTGCCAGCAGTTCCTATAACAGGGCGAATTCACCCCTCCACTTT.